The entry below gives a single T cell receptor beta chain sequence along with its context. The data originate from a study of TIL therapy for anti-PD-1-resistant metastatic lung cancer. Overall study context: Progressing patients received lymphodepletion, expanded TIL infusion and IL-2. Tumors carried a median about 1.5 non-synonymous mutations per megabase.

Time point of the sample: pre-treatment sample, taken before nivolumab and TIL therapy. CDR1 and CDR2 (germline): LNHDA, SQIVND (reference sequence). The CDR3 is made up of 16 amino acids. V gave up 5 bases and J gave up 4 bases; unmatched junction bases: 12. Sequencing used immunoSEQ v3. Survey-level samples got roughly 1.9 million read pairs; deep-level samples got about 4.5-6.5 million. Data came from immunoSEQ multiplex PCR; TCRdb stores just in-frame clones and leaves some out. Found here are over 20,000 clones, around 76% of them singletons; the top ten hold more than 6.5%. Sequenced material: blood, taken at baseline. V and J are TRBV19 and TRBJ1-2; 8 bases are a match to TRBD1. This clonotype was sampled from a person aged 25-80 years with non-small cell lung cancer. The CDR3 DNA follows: TGTGCCAGTAGTGCTCCCGGGACAGGAAAAATCTATGGCTACACCTTC. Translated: CASSAPGTGKIYGYTF.